This TCR beta chain was sequenced during a study of cytomegalovirus exposure and HLA in healthy donors. The PCR contained 60 Vbeta and 13 Jbeta primers. Assay used: immunoSEQ multiplex PCR; TCRdb lists only in-frame clones, some missing. The sample lists about 110,000 clones, about 60% occurring once. This CDR3 spans 15 amino acids. V lost 0 bases to trimming and J lost 4 bases, with 12 bases between them. Germline CDR1 reads SGHRS; CDR2 reads YFSETQ. The sequence was obtained from a woman aged 25-40 years in good health and CMV-seronegative. The V call is TRBV5-1, the J call TRBJ2-3, with D maybe TRBD1 (6 bases). The sequenced sample was PBMCs. CDR3 nucleotide sequence: TGCGCCAGCAGCTTGGTACAGGGAACGGCAGATACGCAGTATTTT. Translation gives CASSLVQGTADTQYF.